This T cell receptor (beta chain) was sequenced during a study of Ad26.COV2.S vaccination and SARS-CoV-2 variants. Study results and caveats: Using TCR breadth and depth analyses may have led to underestimated total T cell responses. Among vaccine recipients, spike-specific TCR breadth exceeded that of placebo recipients.

The CDR3 sequence is 17 residues long. Germline V gene data show CDR1 as MNHEY and CDR2 as SMNVEV (reference sequence). V shed 4 bases, J shed 8 bases, and the junction held 10 bases outside the gene matches. Noted treatment: approximately 18 received Ad26.COV2.S at low or high dose, single or two shots; roughly five received placebo; per-sample allocation not given. The investigators took samples on day 63 after the first vaccine or placebo injection. Expression of Wuhan-strain SARS-CoV-2 spike came from the Ad26 vector that formed the vaccine. The method was immunoSEQ multiplex PCR; TCRdb's version includes in-frame clones alone and lacks a portion of them. The table shows about 480,000 clones, with around 88% occurring only once. Turning to this clone: What it binds is not known.

The sample here was peripheral blood, taken in a trial of Ad26.COV2.S vaccine versus placebo. The gene calls are TRBV27 and TRBJ2-1; 14 bases map to TRBD2. The sequence derives from a person aged 18-65 years who received the Ad26.COV2.S COVID-19 vaccine or a placebo. In nucleotides, the CDR3 is TGTGCCAGCAGTTCTCCGGGACTAGCGGGAGTAAGGGATGAGCAGTTCTTC. It yields the protein CASSSPGLAGVRDEQFF.